This TCR beta chain was observed in a study of beta chain features in type 1 diabetes. Study outcomes and limitations: In all four CD4+ subsets, TCRB CDR3 length was significantly, moderately reduced in type 1 diabetes. Whether HLA type influences TCRB rearrangement remained unresolved here.

The germline V gene encodes CDR1 MGHRA and CDR2 YSYEKL. There are 16 residues in the CDR3. After removal of 3 bases from V and 1 base from J, the junction contained 7 bases not matched to a gene. This clone has just a few counts. Its cognate antigen is unknown. Expressed TCRB transcripts were sequenced because the entire RNA isolate underwent reverse transcription. Regulatory, naive and central memory T cell samples averaged roughly 3.5 million reads. The protocol was immunoSEQ multiplex PCR, while the TCRdb copy is restricted to in-frame clones and leaves out a portion. The profile shows hundreds of thousands of clones, around 15% of them singletons. Central memory, naive, regulatory and stem cell-like memory CD4+ cells were sorted by CD45RO/CCR7/CD25/CD127/CD95/CD27.

Sequencing was carried out using naive CD4+ T cells from blood. The rearrangement links TRBV4-1 to TRBJ2-3, with TRBD1 matching over 7 bases. This TCR derives from a man between 18 and 35 years old with type 1 diabetes. CDR3 coding DNA: TGCGCCAGCAGCCAGACAGGTCAGGGGGGCACAGATACGCAGTATTTT. Translated, it gives CASSQTGQGGTDTQYF.